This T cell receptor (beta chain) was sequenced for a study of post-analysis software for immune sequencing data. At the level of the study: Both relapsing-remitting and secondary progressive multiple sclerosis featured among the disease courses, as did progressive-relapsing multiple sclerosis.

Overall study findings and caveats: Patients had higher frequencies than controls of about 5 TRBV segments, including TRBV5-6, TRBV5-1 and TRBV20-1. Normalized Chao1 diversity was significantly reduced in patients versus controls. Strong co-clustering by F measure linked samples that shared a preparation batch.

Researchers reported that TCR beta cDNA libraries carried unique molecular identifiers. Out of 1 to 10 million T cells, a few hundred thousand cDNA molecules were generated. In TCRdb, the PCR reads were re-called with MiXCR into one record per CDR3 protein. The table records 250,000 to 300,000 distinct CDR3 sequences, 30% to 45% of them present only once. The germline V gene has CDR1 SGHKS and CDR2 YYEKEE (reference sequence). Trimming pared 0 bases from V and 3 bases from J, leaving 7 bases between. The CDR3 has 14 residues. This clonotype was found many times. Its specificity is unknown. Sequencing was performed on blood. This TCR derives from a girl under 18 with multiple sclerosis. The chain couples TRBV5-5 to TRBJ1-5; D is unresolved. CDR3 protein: CASSLERANQPQHF. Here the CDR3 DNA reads TGTGCCAGCAGCTTGGAAAGAGCCAATCAGCCCCAGCATTTT.